This is a list of T cell receptor beta chains from one sample in a study of metastatic and nonmetastatic thyroid tumors. TCRdb reprocessed the PCR reads using MiXCR. The sample has approximately 20,000 clones; around a sixth are singletons. Material for sequencing was blood. These receptors all come from a male donor with papillary thyroid cancer or a benign thyroid nodule (not recorded which). Some clones in this sample may be carry-over from other donors' samples. Each CDR3 is given without its conserved first and last residue. Each record gives: V gene, D gene, J gene, CDR3 protein. A D gene is named only where the DNA matches it firmly.

V: TRBV9; D: TRBD2; J: TRBJ2-7; CDR3: ASSPAGNYEQY
V: TRBV11-3; D: NA; J: TRBJ1-6; CDR3: ASSLGDLYSPLH
V: TRBV6-1; D: NA; J: TRBJ2-7; CDR3: ASSSGLSSTIEQY
V: TRBV28; D: NA; J: TRBJ2-7; CDR3: ASKGGGTRAGFVQY
V: TRBV7-2; D: TRBD2; J: TRBJ2-2; CDR3: ASRGRLAGVGELF
V: TRBV5-4; D: NA; J: TRBJ1-1; CDR3: ASSLDLGNTEAF
V: TRBV2; D: NA; J: TRBJ2-1; CDR3: ASTGSGNEQF
V: TRBV7-9; D: TRBD2; J: TRBJ2-3; CDR3: ASSPRLAVNLNTQY
V: TRBV2; D: TRBD1; J: TRBJ1-6; CDR3: ASRGQGFGSPLH
V: TRBV6-1; D: TRBD2; J: TRBJ2-1; CDR3: ASSRSGSSYNEQF
V: TRBV28; D: NA; J: TRBJ1-2; CDR3: ASRDSTYGYT
V: TRBV29-1; D: NA; J: TRBJ1-3; CDR3: SADADSGNTIY
V: TRBV28; D: NA; J: TRBJ1-5; CDR3: ASSNDRRFRSQPQH
V: TRBV28; D: NA; J: TRBJ2-7; CDR3: ASSKGRIPSYEQY
V: TRBV7-8; D: NA; J: TRBJ2-1; CDR3: ASSLGGTLSYNEQF
V: TRBV5-1; D: NA; J: TRBJ2-2; CDR3: ASSFSHRVEGELF
V: TRBV6-1; D: NA; J: TRBJ1-1; CDR3: ATTDQREAF
V: TRBV19; D: NA; J: TRBJ1-1; CDR3: ASSMGGDTEAF
V: TRBV2; D: NA; J: TRBJ2-2; CDR3: ASRVRRENTGELF
V: TRBV28; D: NA; J: TRBJ2-3; CDR3: AIMSWQPEVKDTQY
V: TRBV6-2/TRBV6-3; D: TRBD1; J: TRBJ1-5; CDR3: ASSYEGAPGQPQH
V: TRBV3-1; D: TRBD2; J: TRBJ2-7; CDR3: ASSHHSGKWSEQY
V: TRBV7-2; D: TRBD1; J: TRBJ1-2; CDR3: ASSPSGGQGFGYT
V: TRBV25-1; D: NA; J: TRBJ1-6; CDR3: ASGRREELGNSPLH
V: TRBV24-1; D: NA; J: TRBJ1-1; CDR3: ATSHRLYTEAF
V: TRBV6-1; D: TRBD2; J: TRBJ2-1; CDR3: ASTPLAGEGYEQF
V: TRBV7-9; D: NA; J: TRBJ1-2; CDR3: ASSLSAGYYGYT
V: TRBV20-1; D: NA; J: TRBJ1-6; CDR3: SARETVWASNSPLH
V: TRBV7-2; D: NA; J: TRBJ1-5; CDR3: ASSLALSGGQPQH
V: TRBV28; D: TRBD1; J: TRBJ1-5; CDR3: ASKGAYSNQPQH
V: TRBV6-1; D: NA; J: TRBJ2-3; CDR3: ASTWQTEADTQY
V: TRBV5-1; D: TRBD2; J: TRBJ2-2; CDR3: ASRPGLANTGELF